The rows below give T cell receptor beta chains drawn from one sample of a study of PD-1 blockade in classical Hodgkin lymphoma. Some clones are missing from TCRdb's copy, which holds only in-frame ones; the method was immunoSEQ multiplex PCR. The table has around 65,000 clones, roughly nine tenths seen once. Sample: peripheral blood mononuclear cells (PBMCs), taken before the fourth cycle of nivolumab. The receptor set was obtained from a human donor with classical Hodgkin lymphoma. The CDR3 runs from the conserved cysteine through the conserved F or W. The D gene is left open where the match is weak. Rows may omit the clone size; those that give it use once, few, many or a size class.

v_gene	d_gene	j_gene	abundance	CDR3nt	CDR3aa
TRBV6-5	.	TRBJ2-7	.	TGTGCCAGCAGTTCCCTAGTGGTTGGCGAGCAGTACTTC	CASSSLVVGEQYF
TRBV9	.	TRBJ1-2	.	TGTGCCAGCAGCGCCTGGGGCCCAGGCTATGGCTACACCTTC	CASSAWGPGYGYTF
TRBV19	.	TRBJ1-2	.	TGTGCCAGTAGTATAGATCTCGATTCTGGCTACACCTTC	CASSIDLDSGYTF
TRBV19	.	TRBJ1-4	.	TGTGCCAGTAGTGCCAGACAAGAAAAACTGTTTTTT	CASSARQEKLFF
TRBV10-1	.	TRBJ2-1	.	TGCGCCAGCAGTCGAAAACAGAAGACAGGCAACAATGAGCAGTTCTTC	CASSRKQKTGNNEQFF
TRBV28	TRBD1	TRBJ2-2	.	TGTGCCAGCAGCCGCACGGGGACAGTTACAAGCGGGGAGCTGTTTTTT	CASSRTGTVTSGELFF
TRBV19	.	TRBJ1-1	.	TGTGCCAGCAAGGACCGGGCAACCACTGAAGCTTTCTTT	CASKDRATTEAFF
TRBV2	TRBD1	TRBJ2-3	.	TGTGCCAGCAGTGAATCCCCTGCCGGGACAGGCTTAATAGATTTT	CASSESPAGTGLIDF
TRBV7-9	.	TRBJ1-5	.	TGTGCCAGCAGCTTAGCGGGGCAGGGTAATCAGCCCCAGCATTTT	CASSLAGQGNQPQHF
TRBV28	.	TRBJ1-1	.	TGTGCCAGCAGTTTGGCAGGAACATACACTGAAGCTTTCTTT	CASSLAGTYTEAFF
TRBV28	.	TRBJ1-4	once	TGTGCCAGCAGTTTATCCGCTGGCGTCCGGAATGAAAAACTGTTTTTT	CASSLSAGVRNEKLFF
TRBV7-9	.	TRBJ2-2	.	TGTGCCAGCAGCTTCGGAGGCAACACCGGGGAGCTGTTTTTT	CASSFGGNTGELFF
TRBV19	TRBD1	TRBJ1-6	.	TGTGCCAGTAACTTTGAGGGGGCTAAAGGATCACCCCTCCACTTT	CASNFEGAKGSPLHF
TRBV5-6	.	TRBJ2-2	.	TGTGCCAGCAGCTTCGGGGAAGTAAACACCGGGGAGCTGTTTTTT	CASSFGEVNTGELFF
TRBV30	.	TRBJ2-2	.	TGTGCCACTGTTCGGAACACCGGGGAGCTGTTTTTT	CATVRNTGELFF
TRBV5-1	.	TRBJ2-2	.	TGCGCCAGCAGCTTGGGACTAGGAGAGCTGTTTTTT	CASSLGLGELFF
TRBV5-1	.	TRBJ2-3	.	TGCGCCAGCAGGCCAACGCCTTTAAGCACAGATACGCAGTATTTT	CASRPTPLSTDTQYF
TRBV6-5	.	TRBJ2-3	.	TGTGCCAGCCGAAAAACAGGCACAGATACGCAGTATTTT	CASRKTGTDTQYF
TRBV29-1	.	TRBJ2-2	.	TGCAGCGCTGGGACCTACACCGGGGAGCTGTTTTTT	CSAGTYTGELFF
TRBV28	.	TRBJ1-5	once	TGTGCCAGCAGTCAGGTATATAGCAATCAGCCCCAGCATTTT	CASSQVYSNQPQHF
TRBV27	TRBD2	TRBJ2-7	.	TGTGCCGCGCGGGAGGGGGGCCGCGACGAGCAGTACTTC	CAAREGGRDEQYF
TRBV5-1	.	TRBJ1-3	once	TGCGCCAGCCGGGGTCTATCTGGAAACACCATATATTTT	CASRGLSGNTIYF
TRBV5-1	TRBD2	TRBJ2-1	.	TGCGCCAGCAGCTTGAACCGACTAGCGGGGAACAATGAGCAGTTCTTC	CASSLNRLAGNNEQFF
TRBV6-6	.	TRBJ1-1	few	TGTGCCTTGGGGGAAAGCACTGAAGCTTTCTTT	CALGESTEAFF
TRBV19	TRBD1	TRBJ1-5	.	TGTGCCAGTAGTATATACGAGGGGGCGGATAATCAGCCCCAGCATTTT	CASSIYEGADNQPQHF
TRBV19	TRBD1	TRBJ1-5	.	TGTGCCAGTAGTATAGGCAGGGGGCAGGATCAGCCCCAGCATTTT	CASSIGRGQDQPQHF
TRBV19	.	TRBJ1-4	.	TGTGCCAGTAGTGAATGGGAACGCGACACCGAAAAACTGTTTTTT	CASSEWERDTEKLFF
TRBV5-1	TRBD1	TRBJ2-7	.	TGCGCCAGCAGCACAACAGGGGGGAGCTCCTACGAGCAGTACTTC	CASSTTGGSSYEQYF
TRBV11-3	.	TRBJ2-3	.	TGTGCCAGTAGCTTAGGGCTCACAGATACGCAGTATTTT	CASSLGLTDTQYF
TRBV12-5	.	TRBJ2-7	.	TGTGCTAGTGGTTTTGGGCTTACCTACGAGCAGTACTTC	CASGFGLTYEQYF